Listed here are 26 T cell receptor beta chains from one sample, sequenced in a study of human CD8 memory T cell subsets. The study classified TPEX cells as CCR7+ PD-1+ TIGIT+ early memory CD8+ T cells bearing exhausted-like traits. Libraries for TCR beta were constructed using UMI-labeled 5' RACE. TCRdb re-called the 5' RACE reads; every CDR3 protein appears as one record, without DNA. The table gives almost 9,000 distinct CDR3 sequences; the top ten clones make up 15% of it. The sequencing input was CD8+ T cells from PBMCs. Every receptor here comes from a human donor in good health.

The gene calls are TRBV7-9 and TRBJ2-5. This CDR3 has 14 residues. Germline V gene sequence: CDR1 SEHNR, CDR2 FQNEAQ (reference sequence). CDR3 region: CASSLIGYQETQYF. Drawing the rest from reference TRBV7-9 and TRBJ2-5, the complete variable domain is DTGVSQNPRHKITKRGQNVTFRCDPISEHNRLYWYRQTLGQGPEFLTYFQNEAQLEKSRLLSDRFSAERPKGSFSTLEIQRTEQGDSAMYLCASSLIGYQETQYFGPGTRLLVL.

This chain joins TRBV28 and TRBJ2-2; the TCRdb D gene call, TRBD2, has no DNA to confirm it. This CDR3 has 16 residues. CDR1 and CDR2 from the germline V gene are MDHEN and SYDVKM. CDR3 sequence: CASSLRDYQNTGELFF. Combining the CDR3 with reference TRBV28 and TRBJ2-2 gives the whole variable domain DVKVTQSSRYLVKRTGEKVFLECVQDMDHENMFWYRQDPGLGLRLIYFSYDVKMKEKGDIPEGYSVSREKKERFSLILESASTNQTSMYLCASSLRDYQNTGELFFGEGSRLTVL.

The chain employs TRBV14 and TRBJ2-7; TCRdb reports TRBD2, a call that lacks DNA to check it against. Germline V lookup: CDR1 SGHDN, CDR2 FVKESK. The CDR3 contains 12 residues. The CDR3: CASSHSHYEQYF.

Measured by frequency, this clonotype is medium-sized. V is TRBV5-4 and J is TRBJ2-7; the TCRdb D gene call, TRBD1, has no DNA to confirm it. Germline CDR1 is SGHNT and CDR2 is YYREEE (reference sequence). CDR3 length: 13 amino acids. CDR3 amino acids: CASNRQGGYEQYF.

This chain uses TRBV19 with TRBJ1-2. The CDR3 extends over 13 amino acids. The germline V gene has CDR1 LNHDA and CDR2 SQIVND (reference sequence). This CDR3 reads CASDIGTAYGYTF. Full variable domain (missing parts from reference TRBV19 and TRBJ1-2): DGGITQSPKYLFRKEGQNVTLSCEQNLNHDAMYWYRQDPGQGLRLIYYSQIVNDFQKGDIAEGYSVSREKKESFPLTVTSAQKNPTAFYLCASDIGTAYGYTFGSGTRLTVV.

Its frequency marks this clonotype as medium-sized. V gene TRBV6-6 combines with J gene TRBJ1-2; absent DNA, TCRdb's TRBD1 call cannot be checked. Germline CDR1 is MNHNY and CDR2 is SVGAGI (reference sequence). This CDR3 has 14 amino acids. The CDR3 is CASSYYGQDYGYTF.

The chain employs TRBV21-1 and TRBJ1-5. TRBV21-1 is deemed a pseudogene. The CDR3 extends over 14 amino acids. Here the CDR3 reads CASQEGTSDQPQHF.

This clonotype ranks as large (0.1 to 1%) in terms of frequency. The rearrangement joins TRBV5-1 to TRBJ1-2; TCRdb's assignment of TRBD1 cannot be checked, as there is no DNA. Germline CDR1 SGHRS, CDR2 YFSETQ. The CDR3 covers 16 residues. CDR3 residues: CASSRGQGATNYGYTF. The entire variable domain, with the rest obtained from reference TRBV5-1 and TRBJ1-2, is as follows: KAGVTQTPRYLIKTRGQQVTLSCSPISGHRSVSWYQQTPGQGLQFLFEYFSETQRNKGNFPGRFSGRQFSNSRSEMNVSTLELGDSALYLCASSRGQGATNYGYTFGSGTRLTVV.

The chain carries TRBV4-1 and TRBJ2-1; the TRBD2 assignment by TCRdb is unverifiable without DNA. Germline CDR1 is MGHRA and CDR2 is YSYEKL. The CDR3 runs 17 residues. CDR3 region: CASSQDRAGGQSGEQFF.

Considering frequency, this clonotype is medium-sized. The rearrangement links TRBV20-1 to TRBJ2-4; TCRdb proposes TRBD2, but this gene call is untestable without DNA. Per the germline V gene, CDR1 is DFQATT and CDR2 is SNEGSKA (reference sequence). This CDR3 comprises 13 residues. CDR3 region: CSAGGTSENIQYF.

The genes are TRBV30 and TRBJ2-2; the TRBD1 assignment by TCRdb is unverifiable without DNA. The CDR3 spans 13 residues. Germline V gene data show CDR1 as GTSNPN and CDR2 as SVGIG (reference sequence). The chain's CDR3 is CAWSPTGTGELFF.

This chain joins TRBV7-9 and TRBJ2-5; the D gene TCRdb calls, TRBD1, cannot be checked with no DNA. In germline, CDR1 is SEHNR, CDR2 FQNEAQ (reference sequence). The CDR3 consists of 15 residues. The CDR3 loop reads CASSSLGEGSETQYF.

The CDR3 loop is CASSLGTPYEQYF. This rearrangement joins TRBV5-1 to TRBJ2-7. This CDR3 comprises 13 residues. In germline, CDR1 is SGHRS, CDR2 YFSETQ. The whole variable domain, remainder taken from reference TRBV5-1 and TRBJ2-7, is KAGVTQTPRYLIKTRGQQVTLSCSPISGHRSVSWYQQTPGQGLQFLFEYFSETQRNKGNFPGRFSGRQFSNSRSEMNVSTLELGDSALYLCASSLGTPYEQYFGPGTRLTVT.

This chain connects TRBV23-1 to TRBJ2-2; TCRdb proposes TRBD1, but this gene call is untestable without DNA. TRBV23-1 is an ORF; its function is uncertain. The CDR3 loop spans 13 amino acids. CDR3 sequence: CAIWGTNTGELFF.

The chain uses TRBV7-6 and TRBJ1-1. CDR3 length equals 15 residues. From germline, CDR1 is SGHVS and CDR2 FNYEAQ. This chain's CDR3 is CASSLGTGGGTEAFF.

This chain joins TRBV5-1 and TRBJ2-1; TCRdb's D call of TRBD1 is untestable without DNA. Per the germline V gene, CDR1 is SGHRS and CDR2 is YFSETQ. The CDR3 runs 17 residues. The CDR3 reads CASSSIGTESSYNEQFF. Drawing the rest from reference TRBV5-1 and TRBJ2-1, the complete variable domain is KAGVTQTPRYLIKTRGQQVTLSCSPISGHRSVSWYQQTPGQGLQFLFEYFSETQRNKGNFPGRFSGRQFSNSRSEMNVSTLELGDSALYLCASSSIGTESSYNEQFFGPGTRLTVL.

J is TRBJ2-1 and V is TRBV5-5; TCRdb's D call of TRBD2 is untestable without DNA. The CDR3 is 16 amino acids. CDR1 and CDR2 from the germline V gene are SGHKS and YYEKEE (reference sequence). CDR3 protein: CASSLWGGGRANEQFF.

The genes are TRBV4-3 and TRBJ2-1. The germline gives CDR1 LGHNA, CDR2 YSLEER. This CDR3 region has 14 residues. The CDR3 here is CASSPGSSYNEQFF.

The J gene is TRBJ1-2, the V gene TRBV5-1. Germline lookup yields CDR1 SGHRS and CDR2 YFSETQ. CDR3 length equals 16 residues. CDR3 sequence: CASSLGQAASNYGYTF.

V and J are TRBV12-3 or TRBV12-4 and TRBJ1-3. The CDR3 loop spans 14 amino acids. CDR3 region: CASSLTAGEGPIYF.

The rearrangement uses TRBV27 and TRBJ2-1; TCRdb designates TRBD2, a call that cannot be tested without DNA. CDR1 and CDR2 (germline): MNHEY, SMNVEV (reference sequence). The CDR3 runs to 16 residues. CDR3 sequence reads: CASSLSASGSYNEQFF.

The J gene is TRBJ2-5, the V gene TRBV3-1; there is no DNA to check the TCRdb D call of TRBD2. Germline assignment: CDR1 LGHDT and CDR2 YNNKEL (reference sequence). This CDR3 region has 15 residues. The CDR3 protein is CASSPGTSGRETQYF.

This clonotype counts as medium-sized (0.01 to 0.1%) by frequency. This chain uses TRBV4-1 with TRBJ2-4; TCRdb picks TRBD1, but there is no DNA to check that call. This CDR3 spans 18 amino acids. Germline V gene data show CDR1 as MGHRA and CDR2 as YSYEKL. The chain's CDR3 is CASSGEGQGILAKNIQYF.

V usage is TRBV11-2 and J usage is TRBJ2-5; TCRdb picks TRBD2, but there is no DNA to check that call. Germline CDR1 reads SGHAT; CDR2 reads FQNNGV. CDR3 length: 15 residues. CDR3 in amino acids: CASSFRTSGQETQYF.

J is TRBJ1-3 and V is TRBV14; TCRdb calls TRBD1, which cannot be checked without DNA. The CDR3 loop spans 16 amino acids. Germline V gives CDR1 SGHDN, CDR2 FVKESK. The CDR3 protein is CASSQLQGSFGNTIYF. Based on the CDR3 plus reference TRBV14 and TRBJ1-3, the full variable domain is EAGVTQFPSHSVIEKGQTVTLRCDPISGHDNLYWYRRVMGKEIKFLLHFVKESKQDESGMPNNRFLAERTGGTYSTLKVQPAELEDSGVYFCASSQLQGSFGNTIYFGEGSWLTVV.

This CDR3 is CASSAGGYNEQFF. The rearrangement links TRBV6-2 or TRBV6-3 to TRBJ2-1; TCRdb names TRBD2, which stays unverified in the absence of DNA. The germline CDR1 and CDR2 sequences are MNHEY and SVGEGT. The CDR3 is made up of 13 amino acids.